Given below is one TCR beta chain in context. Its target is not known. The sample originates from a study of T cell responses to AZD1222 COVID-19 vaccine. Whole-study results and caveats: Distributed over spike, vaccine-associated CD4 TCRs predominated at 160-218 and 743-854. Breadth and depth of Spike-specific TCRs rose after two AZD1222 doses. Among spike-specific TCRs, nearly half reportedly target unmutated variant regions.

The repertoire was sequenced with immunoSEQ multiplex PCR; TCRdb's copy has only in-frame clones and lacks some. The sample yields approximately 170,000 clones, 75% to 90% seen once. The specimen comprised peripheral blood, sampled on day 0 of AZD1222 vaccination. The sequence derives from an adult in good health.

CDR3 DNA sequence: TGTGCCAGCAGCTTATCCCCCACAGGGAGGGCTAATGAAAAACTGTTTTTT. It translates to CASSLSPTGRANEKLFF. V usage is TRBV5-4 and J usage is TRBJ1-4, with a possible D match to TRBD1 (6 bases). The CDR3 consists of 17 residues. CDR1 and CDR2 (germline): SGHNT, YYREEE (reference sequence). V shed 2 bases and J shed 3 bases, with 17 bases lying between them.